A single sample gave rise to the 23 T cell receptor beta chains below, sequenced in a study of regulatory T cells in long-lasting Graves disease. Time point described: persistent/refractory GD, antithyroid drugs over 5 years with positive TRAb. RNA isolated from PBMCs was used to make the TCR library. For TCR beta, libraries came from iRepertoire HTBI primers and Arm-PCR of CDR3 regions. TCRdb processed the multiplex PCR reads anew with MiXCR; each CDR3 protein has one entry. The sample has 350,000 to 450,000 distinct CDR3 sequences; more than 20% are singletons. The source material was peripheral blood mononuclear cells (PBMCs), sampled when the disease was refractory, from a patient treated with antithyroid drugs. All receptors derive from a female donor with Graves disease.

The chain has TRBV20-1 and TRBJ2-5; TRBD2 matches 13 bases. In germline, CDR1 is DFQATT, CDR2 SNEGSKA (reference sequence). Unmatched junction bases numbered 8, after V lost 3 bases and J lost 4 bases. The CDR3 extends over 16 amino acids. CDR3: CSASFTSGRAGETQYF. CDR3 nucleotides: TGCAGTGCTAGCTTCACTAGCGGGAGGGCCGGAGAGACCCAGTACTTC.

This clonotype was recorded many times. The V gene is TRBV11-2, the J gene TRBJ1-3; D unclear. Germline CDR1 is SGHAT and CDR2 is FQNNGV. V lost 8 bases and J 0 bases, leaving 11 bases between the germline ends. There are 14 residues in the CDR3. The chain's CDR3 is CASRGLNSGNTIYF. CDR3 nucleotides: TGTGCCAGCCGTGGACTGAACTCTGGAAACACCATATATTTT.

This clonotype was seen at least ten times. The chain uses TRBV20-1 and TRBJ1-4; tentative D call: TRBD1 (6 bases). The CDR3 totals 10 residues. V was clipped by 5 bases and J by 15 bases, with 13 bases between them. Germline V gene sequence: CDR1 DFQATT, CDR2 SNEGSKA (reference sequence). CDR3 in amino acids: CSAWGHRMFF. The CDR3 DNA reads TGCAGTGCTTGGGGACATAGGATGTTTTTT.

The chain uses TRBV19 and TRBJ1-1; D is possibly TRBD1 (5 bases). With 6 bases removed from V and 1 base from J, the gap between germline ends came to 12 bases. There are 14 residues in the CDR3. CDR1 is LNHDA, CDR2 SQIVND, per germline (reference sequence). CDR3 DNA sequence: TGTGCCAGTAGAGTCGCAGGGCAGAACACTGAAGCTTTCTTT. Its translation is CASRVAGQNTEAFF.

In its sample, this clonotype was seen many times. The DNA for the CDR3 is TGTGCCAGCAGACCGACGGATACCTACGAGCAGTACTTC. Protein product: CASRPTDTYEQYF. This chain links TRBV28 with TRBJ2-7; D call uncertain. The CDR3 sequence is 13 residues long. Germline CDR1 is MDHEN and CDR2 is SYDVKM. V gave up 6 bases and J gave up 2 bases, with 11 bases separating them.

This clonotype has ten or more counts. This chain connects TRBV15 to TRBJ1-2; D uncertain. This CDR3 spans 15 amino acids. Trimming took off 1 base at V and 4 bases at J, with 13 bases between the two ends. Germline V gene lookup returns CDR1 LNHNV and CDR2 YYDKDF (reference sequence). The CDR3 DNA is TGTGCCACCAGCAGAGCCCCCTTGGCAGGCTATGGCTACACCTTC. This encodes CATSRAPLAGYGYTF. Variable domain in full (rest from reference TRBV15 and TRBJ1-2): DAMVIQNPRYQVTQFGKPVTLSCSQTLNHNVMYWYQQKSSQAPKLLFHYYDKDFNNEADTPDNFQSRRPNTSFCFLDIRSPGLGDTAMYLCATSRAPLAGYGYTFGSGTRLTVV.

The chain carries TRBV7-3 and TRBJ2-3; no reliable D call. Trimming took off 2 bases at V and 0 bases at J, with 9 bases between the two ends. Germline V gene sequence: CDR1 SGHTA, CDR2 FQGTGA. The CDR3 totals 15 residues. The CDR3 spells CASSLFDSSTDTQYF. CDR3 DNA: TGTGCCAGCAGCTTATTCGATAGCAGCACAGATACGCAGTATTTT. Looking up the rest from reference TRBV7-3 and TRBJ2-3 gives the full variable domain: GAGVSQTPSNKVTEKGKYVELRCDPISGHTALYWYRQSLGQGPEFLIYFQGTGAADDSGLPNDRFFAVRPEGSVSTLKIQRTERGDSAVYLCASSLFDSSTDTQYFGPGTRLTVL.

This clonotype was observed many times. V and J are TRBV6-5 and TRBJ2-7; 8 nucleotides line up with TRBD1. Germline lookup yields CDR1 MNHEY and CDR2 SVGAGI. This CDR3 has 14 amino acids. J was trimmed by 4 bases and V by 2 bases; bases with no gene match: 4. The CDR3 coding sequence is TGTGCCAGCAGTTACCCGGGGACAGGATACGAGCAGTACTTC. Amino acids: CASSYPGTGYEQYF.

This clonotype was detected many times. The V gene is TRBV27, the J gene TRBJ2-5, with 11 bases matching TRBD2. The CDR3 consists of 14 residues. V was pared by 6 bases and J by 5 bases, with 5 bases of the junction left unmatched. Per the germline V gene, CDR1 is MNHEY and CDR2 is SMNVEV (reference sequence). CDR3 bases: TGTGCCAGCAGACCGACTAGCGGGGCTGAGACCCAGTACTTC. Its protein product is CASRPTSGAETQYF.

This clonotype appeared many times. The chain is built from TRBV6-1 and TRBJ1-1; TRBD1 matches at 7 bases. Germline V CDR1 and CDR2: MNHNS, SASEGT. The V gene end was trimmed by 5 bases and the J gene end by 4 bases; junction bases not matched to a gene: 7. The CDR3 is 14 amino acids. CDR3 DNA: TGTGCCAGCAGTACACGGACAGGAGGCACTGAAGCTTTCTTT. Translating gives CASSTRTGGTEAFF.

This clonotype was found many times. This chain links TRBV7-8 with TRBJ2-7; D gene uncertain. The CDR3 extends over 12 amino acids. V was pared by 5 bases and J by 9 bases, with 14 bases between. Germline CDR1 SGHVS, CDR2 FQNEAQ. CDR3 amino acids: CASSQKVGGQYF. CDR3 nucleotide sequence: TGTGCCAGCAGCCAGAAAGTTGGTGGGCAGTACTTC.

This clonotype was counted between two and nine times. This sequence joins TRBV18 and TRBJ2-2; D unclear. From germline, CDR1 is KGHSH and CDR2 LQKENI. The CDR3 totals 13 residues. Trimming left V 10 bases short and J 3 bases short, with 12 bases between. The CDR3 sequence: CATLTSDTGELFF. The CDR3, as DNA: TGTGCCACCCTCACGTCGGACACCGGGGAGCTGTTTTTT.

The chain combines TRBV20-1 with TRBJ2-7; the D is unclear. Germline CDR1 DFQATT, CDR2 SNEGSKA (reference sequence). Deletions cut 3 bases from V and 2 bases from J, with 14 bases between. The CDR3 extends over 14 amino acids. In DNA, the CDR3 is TGCAGTGCTAGCAGTTTGCAGTCGACCTACGAGCAGTACTTC. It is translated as CSASSLQSTYEQYF.

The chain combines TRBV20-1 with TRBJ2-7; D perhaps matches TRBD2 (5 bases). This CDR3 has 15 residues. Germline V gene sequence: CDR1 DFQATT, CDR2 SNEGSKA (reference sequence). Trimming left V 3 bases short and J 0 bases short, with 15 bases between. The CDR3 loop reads CSASGKGALSYEQYF. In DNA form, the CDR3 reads TGCAGTGCTAGTGGTAAGGGAGCTCTCTCCTACGAGCAGTACTTC.

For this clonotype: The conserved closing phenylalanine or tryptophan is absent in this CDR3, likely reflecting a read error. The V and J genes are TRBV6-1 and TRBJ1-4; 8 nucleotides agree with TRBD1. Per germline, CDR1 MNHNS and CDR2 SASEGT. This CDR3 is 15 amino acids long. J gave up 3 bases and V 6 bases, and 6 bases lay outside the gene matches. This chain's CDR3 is CASRAQGAPNEKLFL. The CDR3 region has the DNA TGTGCCAGCAGGGCCCAGGGGGCCCCTAATGAAAAACTGTTTCTT.

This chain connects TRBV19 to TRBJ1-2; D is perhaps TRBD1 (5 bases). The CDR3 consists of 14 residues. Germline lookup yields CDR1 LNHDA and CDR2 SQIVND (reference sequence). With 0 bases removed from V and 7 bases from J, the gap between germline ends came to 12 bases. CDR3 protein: CASSIDSGRSGYTF. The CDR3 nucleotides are TGTGCCAGTAGTATAGATTCAGGGAGGTCTGGCTACACCTTC.

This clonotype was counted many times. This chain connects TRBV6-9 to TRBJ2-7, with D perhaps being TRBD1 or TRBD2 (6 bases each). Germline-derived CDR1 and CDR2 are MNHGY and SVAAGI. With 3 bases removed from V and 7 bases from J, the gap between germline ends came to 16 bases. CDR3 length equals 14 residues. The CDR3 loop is CASSYTGAPGEQYF. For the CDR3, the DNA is TGTGCCAGCAGTTACACGGGGGCGCCGGGGGAGCAGTACTTC.

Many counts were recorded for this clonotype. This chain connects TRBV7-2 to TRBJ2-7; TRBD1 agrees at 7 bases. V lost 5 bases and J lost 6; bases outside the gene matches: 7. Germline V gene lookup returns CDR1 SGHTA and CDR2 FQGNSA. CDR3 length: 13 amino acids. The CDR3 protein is CASSRTSGGEQYF. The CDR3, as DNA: TGTGCCAGCAGCCGCACTTCAGGGGGCGAGCAGTACTTC.

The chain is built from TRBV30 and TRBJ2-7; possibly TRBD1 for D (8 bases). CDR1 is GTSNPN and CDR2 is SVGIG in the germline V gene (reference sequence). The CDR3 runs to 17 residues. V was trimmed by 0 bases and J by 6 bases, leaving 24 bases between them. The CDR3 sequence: CAWSVGRPAGGKGEQYF. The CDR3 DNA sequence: TGTGCCTGGAGTGTCGGGAGGCCGGCAGGGGGCAAAGGCGAGCAGTACTTC.

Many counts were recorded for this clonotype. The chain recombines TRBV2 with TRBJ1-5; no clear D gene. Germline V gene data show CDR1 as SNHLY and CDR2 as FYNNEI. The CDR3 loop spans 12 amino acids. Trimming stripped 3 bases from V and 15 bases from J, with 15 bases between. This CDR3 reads CASSDQAGRRHF. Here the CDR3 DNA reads TGTGCCAGCAGTGATCAGGCCGGTCGACGGCATTTT.

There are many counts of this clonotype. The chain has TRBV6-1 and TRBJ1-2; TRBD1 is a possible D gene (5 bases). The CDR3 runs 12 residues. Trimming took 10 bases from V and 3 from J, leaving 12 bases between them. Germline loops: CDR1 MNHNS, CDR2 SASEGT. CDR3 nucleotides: TGTGCCACTGCGGACACCTACTATGGCTACACCTTC. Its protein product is CATADTYYGYTF.

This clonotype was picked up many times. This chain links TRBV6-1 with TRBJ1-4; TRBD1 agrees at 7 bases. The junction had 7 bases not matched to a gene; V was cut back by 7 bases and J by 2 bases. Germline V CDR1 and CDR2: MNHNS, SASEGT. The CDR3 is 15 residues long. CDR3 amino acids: CASNIMTGTNEKLFF. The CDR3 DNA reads TGTGCCAGCAATATAATGACAGGGACTAATGAAAAACTGTTTTTT.

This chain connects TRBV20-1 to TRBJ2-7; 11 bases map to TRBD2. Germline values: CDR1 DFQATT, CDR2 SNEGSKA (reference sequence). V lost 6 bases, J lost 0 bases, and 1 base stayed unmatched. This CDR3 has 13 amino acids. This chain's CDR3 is CSATSGSSYEQYF. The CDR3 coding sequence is TGCAGTGCAACTAGCGGGAGCTCCTACGAGCAGTACTTC.